These 19 T cell receptor beta chains originate from one sample sequenced in a study of cytomegalovirus exposure and HLA in healthy donors. Primers: 60 Vbeta forward and 13 Jbeta reverse. Generated by immunoSEQ multiplex PCR, the TCRdb table keeps only in-frame clones and is missing some. The sample lists 100,000 to 150,000 clones; roughly 77% were seen once. The sample consisted of PBMCs. Receptor source: a man aged 18 to 29 in good health and CMV-seronegative.

This sequence joins TRBV5-1 and TRBJ1-2; 7 nucleotides align to TRBD1. The trim removed 4 bases at V and 0 bases at J, leaving 9 bases unmatched. CDR3 length equals 16 residues. The germline CDR1 and CDR2 sequences are SGHRS and YFSETQ. This chain's CDR3 is CASSRGTVLANYGYTF. CDR3 sequence (DNA): TGCGCCAGCAGCAGGGGGACAGTCCTCGCTAACTATGGCTACACCTTC. Using reference TRBV5-1 and TRBJ1-2 for the parts outside the CDR3, the full variable domain is KAGVTQTPRYLIKTRGQQVTLSCSPISGHRSVSWYQQTPGQGLQFLFEYFSETQRNKGNFPGRFSGRQFSNSRSEMNVSTLELGDSALYLCASSRGTVLANYGYTFGSGTRLTVV.

The V call is TRBV5-1, the J call TRBJ1-2, with 8 nucleotides matching TRBD1. The germline V gene encodes CDR1 SGHRS and CDR2 YFSETQ. This CDR3 has 14 amino acids. V lost 2 bases and J lost 12; bases outside the gene matches: 12. Here the CDR3 reads CASSFGDRPALDTF. The DNA of the CDR3 is TGCGCCAGCAGCTTTGGGGACAGGCCCGCCCTTGACACCTTC.

This chain joins TRBV19 and TRBJ1-1, with a possible D match to TRBD1 (5 bases). The ends were cut back, 10 bases at V and 7 bases at J, with 16 bases in the middle. The CDR3 runs to 12 residues. Germline CDR1 is LNHDA and CDR2 is SQIVND (reference sequence). In DNA, the CDR3 is TGTGCCACCAGGGTTGGTCTGCATGAAGCTTTCTTT. This translates into CATRVGLHEAFF.

This clone was recorded once. This sequence joins TRBV4-1 and TRBJ2-7; tentatively, D is TRBD1 (6 bases). CDR1 is MGHRA and CDR2 is YSYEKL in the germline V gene. The CDR3 totals 16 residues. Trimming shortened V by 0 bases and J by 3 bases, and 15 bases separated the two germline ends. The CDR3 nucleotides read TGCGCCAGCAGCCAAGATCTTGGACAGCAAGGCTACGAGCAGTACTTC. It encodes CASSQDLGQQGYEQYF.

V usage is TRBV7-3 and J usage is TRBJ2-4, with 7 bases that match TRBD2. CDR1 SGHTA and CDR2 FQGTGA come from the germline V gene. The CDR3 totals 16 residues. V lost 2 bases and J lost 2; bases outside the gene matches: 6. CDR3 residues: CASSLRGEGTKNIQYF. CDR3 DNA: TGTGCCAGCAGCTTACGGGGGGAAGGGACCAAAAACATTCAGTACTTC.

The chain couples TRBV27 to TRBJ2-7; no clear D gene. Germline CDR1 is MNHEY and CDR2 is SMNVEV (reference sequence). The CDR3 extends over 16 amino acids. V was cut by 0 bases and J by 2 bases, with 14 bases left in between. CDR3: CASSLSRQTLTYEQYF. The CDR3 nucleotides read TGTGCCAGCAGTTTATCGAGGCAGACGCTAACCTACGAGCAGTACTTC.

The chain employs TRBV27 and TRBJ1-2, with D maybe TRBD1 (6 bases). Germline-derived CDR1 and CDR2 are MNHEY and SMNVEV (reference sequence). This CDR3 spans 18 amino acids. V lost 6 bases and J lost 0, with 23 bases in between. CDR3 region: CASRKAGGRDGPNYGYTF. CDR3 nucleotide sequence: TGTGCCAGCAGAAAAGCGGGGGGCAGGGATGGGCCTAACTATGGCTACACCTTC.

V is TRBV11-2 and J is TRBJ1-2; the D is unclear. This CDR3 comprises 16 residues. The germline CDR1 and CDR2 sequences are SGHAT and FQNNGV. Trimming shortened V by 0 bases and J by 0 bases, and 11 bases separated the two germline ends. CDR3 amino acids: CASSLDGVSPNYGYTF. DNA of the CDR3: TGTGCCAGCAGCTTAGACGGGGTTTCACCTAACTATGGCTACACCTTC.

The rearrangement links TRBV6-5 to TRBJ2-7; TRBD2 might be the D (6 bases). The CDR3 covers 14 residues. V was clipped by 6 bases and J by 5 bases, with 17 bases between them. Germline V gene lookup returns CDR1 MNHEY and CDR2 SVGAGI. CDR3 sequence reads: CASSYRERAHEQYF. DNA for the CDR3: TGTGCCAGCAGCTACCGGGAGCGAGCTCACGAGCAGTACTTC.

The chain has TRBV7-9 and TRBJ2-7; 8 positions match TRBD1. The CDR3 is 15 residues long. The germline gives CDR1 SEHNR, CDR2 FQNEAQ (reference sequence). Trimming removed 1 base from V and 1 base from J; junction bases left unmatched: 3. DNA of the CDR3: TGTGCCAGCAGCTTAGAACAGGGGGTTTCCTACGAGCAGTACTTC. It translates to CASSLEQGVSYEQYF. The full variable domain, completed using reference TRBV7-9 and TRBJ2-7, is DTGVSQNPRHKITKRGQNVTFRCDPISEHNRLYWYRQTLGQGPEFLTYFQNEAQLEKSRLLSDRFSAERPKGSFSTLEIQRTEQGDSAMYLCASSLEQGVSYEQYFGPGTRLTVT.

V and J are TRBV7-9 and TRBJ1-2, with 8 positions matching TRBD1. The length of the CDR3 is 15 residues. In germline, CDR1 is SEHNR, CDR2 FQNEAQ (reference sequence). V shed 4 bases, J shed 7 bases, and the junction held 11 bases outside the gene matches. Here the CDR3 DNA reads TGTGCCAGCAGCTCTGTCCCAACAGGGGGTTTTGGCTACACCTTC. It codes for CASSSVPTGGFGYTF.

This clone has only a few counts. The chain recombines TRBV12-5 with TRBJ1-2; D unclear. The V gene lost 4 bases and the J gene lost 8 bases, with 20 bases spanning the gap. The germline CDR1 and CDR2 sequences are LGHNT and FRNRAP. This CDR3 has 15 residues. The CDR3 coding sequence is TGTGCTAGTGGTTCCGCCAGCGGAAAAGAGCTGGGCTACACCTTC. Its translation is CASGSASGKELGYTF.

CDR3 protein: CASSPASATDTQYF. In DNA, the CDR3 is TGTGCCAGCTCACCCGCCAGCGCCACAGATACGCAGTATTTT. The chain is built from TRBV18 and TRBJ2-3; no clear D. The CDR3 totals 14 residues. The V and J ends lost 3 bases and 2 bases respectively, with 9 bases between them. Germline V gene sequence: CDR1 KGHSH, CDR2 LQKENI.

V and J are TRBV5-6 and TRBJ2-7; weak D call: TRBD1 (6 bases). In germline, CDR1 is SGHDT, CDR2 YYEEEE. This CDR3 contains 14 residues. The V and J ends lost 6 bases and 5 bases respectively, with 18 bases between them. The CDR3 DNA is TGTGCCAGCACCATTATGGGGGCGCGCCACGAGCAGTACTTC. Protein sequence: CASTIMGARHEQYF. The complete variable domain, with remaining parts taken from reference TRBV5-6 and TRBJ2-7, reads DAGVTQSPTHLIKTRGQQVTLRCSPKSGHDTVSWYQQALGQGPQFIFQYYEEEERQRGNFPDRFSGHQFPNYSSELNVNALLLGDSALYLCASTIMGARHEQYFGPGTRLTVT.

The rearrangement joins TRBV6-1 to TRBJ1-5; D gene uncertain. Trimming cost V 6 bases and J 15 bases, with 12 bases left between them. CDR3 size: 10 residues. In germline, CDR1 is MNHNS, CDR2 SASEGT. DNA of the CDR3: TGTGCCAGCAGCCTCCTGATAGTGCATTTT. It codes for CASSLLIVHF.

V is TRBV5-8 and J is TRBJ1-2, with D maybe TRBD1 (5 bases). V lost 4 bases and J lost 8, with 15 bases in between. This CDR3 comprises 13 residues. Germline lookup yields CDR1 SGHTS and CDR2 YDEGEE. The CDR3 nucleotides are TGTGCCAGCAGCCTGGGGCGGGACCCGGGCTACACCTTC. It codes for CASSLGRDPGYTF.

The chain recombines TRBV11-2 with TRBJ2-6; D perhaps matches TRBD1 (6 bases). The ends were cut back, 0 bases at V and 1 base at J, with 19 bases in the middle. The length of the CDR3 is 20 residues. Germline lookup yields CDR1 SGHAT and CDR2 FQNNGV. This CDR3 reads CASSLDPSQGPRSGANVLTF. The CDR3 DNA reads as TGTGCCAGCAGCTTAGATCCTTCTCAGGGGCCCCGATCTGGGGCCAACGTCCTGACTTTC. Full variable domain (outside the CDR3, taken from reference TRBV11-2 and TRBJ2-6): EAGVAQSPRYKIIEKRQSVAFWCNPISGHATLYWYQQILGQGPKLLIQFQNNGVVDDSQLPKDRFSAERLKGVDSTLKIQPAKLEDSAVYLCASSLDPSQGPRSGANVLTFGAGSRLTVL.

The chain couples TRBV7-3 to TRBJ2-5; D possibly corresponds to TRBD2 (5 bases). The germline V and J ends were trimmed by 2 bases and 1 base, with 14 bases remaining between them. The germline V gene has CDR1 SGHTA and CDR2 FQGTGA. The CDR3 runs to 16 residues. CDR3 protein: CASSLGSRGPQETQYF. Written as DNA, the CDR3 is TGTGCCAGCAGCTTAGGCTCGAGAGGGCCCCAAGAGACCCAGTACTTC.

The V gene is TRBV7-2, the J gene TRBJ1-2; D is unresolved. Germline values: CDR1 SGHTA, CDR2 FQGNSA. The germline V and J ends were trimmed by 4 bases and 8 bases, with 11 bases remaining between them. The CDR3 is made up of 12 amino acids. This chain's CDR3 is CASSSYSSGYTF. The CDR3, as DNA: TGTGCCAGCAGCTCATACAGTTCCGGCTACACCTTC.